Following are 10 T cell receptor beta chains from one sample sequenced in a study of response to subunit inactivated influenza vaccine. TCRdb redid the calling of the RT-PCR reads with MiXCR, one entry per CDR3 protein. The data hold hundreds of thousands of distinct CDR3 sequences, with 11% to 15% observed a single time. This specimen consisted of PBMCs from blood, obtained 14 to 15 days before vaccination. The source is a man aged 50-60 years who received an inactivated influenza vaccine.

This clonotype was seen more than once but under ten times. The V gene is TRBV10-3, the J gene TRBJ2-6; TRBD1 aligns across 10 bases. The junction had 8 bases not matched to a gene; V was cut back by 8 bases and J by 4 bases. The CDR3 totals 16 residues. The germline V gene has CDR1 ENHRY and CDR2 SYGVKD. Written as DNA, the CDR3 is TGTGCCATCGACTCCGGGACAGGGGCCGGGGCCAACGTCCTGACTTTC. It specifies CAIDSGTGAGANVLTF.

The rearrangement uses TRBV28 and TRBJ2-7; 10 nucleotides agree with TRBD2. V lost 7 bases, J lost 3 bases, and 6 bases stayed unmatched. There are 14 residues in the CDR3. Germline CDR1 reads MDHEN; CDR2 reads SYDVKM. CDR3 region: CASKTSGHLYEQYF. In DNA, the CDR3 is TGTGCCAGCAAGACTAGCGGGCATCTCTACGAGCAGTACTTC.

The chain uses TRBV6-5 and TRBJ2-7; D is possibly TRBD2 (5 bases). Germline assignment: CDR1 MNHEY and CDR2 SVGAGI. CDR3 length: 11 residues. V dropped 6 bases and J dropped 11 bases, with 14 bases sitting between them. This chain's CDR3 is CASSSGVLEYF. The CDR3 DNA sequence: TGTGCCAGCAGCTCCGGGGTCTTGGAGTACTTC.

The sample holds a few counts of this clonotype. The chain links TRBV20-1 to TRBJ2-7; 8 bases fit TRBD2. This CDR3 is built from 14 residues. Germline CDR1 DFQATT, CDR2 SNEGSKA (reference sequence). J was trimmed by 0 bases and V by 4 bases; bases with no gene match: 5. CDR3 residues: CSAKSGTSSYEQYF. CDR3 nucleotide sequence: TGCAGTGCTAAATCCGGGACTAGCTCCTACGAGCAGTACTTC.

This chain connects TRBV9 to TRBJ2-7, with TRBD1 matching over 11 bases. V was clipped by 1 base and J by 7 bases; unmatched bases: 7. CDR1 and CDR2 from the germline V gene are SGDLS and YYNGEE. This CDR3 contains 15 residues. CDR3: CASSVRGQGVGEQYF. DNA for the CDR3: TGTGCCAGCAGCGTAAGGGGACAGGGGGTCGGTGAGCAGTACTTC.

The genes are TRBV6-1 and TRBJ2-1; D uncertain. V was clipped by 4 bases and J by 4 bases, with 11 bases between them. The CDR3 is 14 residues long. Germline V gene data show CDR1 as MNHNS and CDR2 as SASEGT. The CDR3 region is CASSVLGRYNEQFF. Here the CDR3 DNA reads TGTGCCAGCAGTGTCTTGGGCCGATACAATGAGCAGTTCTTC.

This clonotype was found a few times. This sequence joins TRBV20-1 and TRBJ2-5; D possibly corresponds to TRBD1 (6 bases). Trimming shortened V by 0 bases and J by 2 bases, and 16 bases separated the two germline ends. From germline, CDR1 is DFQATT and CDR2 SNEGSKA (reference sequence). There are 16 residues in the CDR3. In DNA form, the CDR3 reads TGCAGTGCTAGAGATTGGTTGCAGGGGCCACAAGAGACCCAGTACTTC. Translated: CSARDWLQGPQETQYF.

This chain uses TRBV6-5 with TRBJ2-2; 8 nucleotides align to TRBD2. The V segment lost 2 bases and the J segment 4 bases; nucleotides outside the gene matches: 3. Germline V gene lookup returns CDR1 MNHEY and CDR2 SVGAGI. The CDR3 spans 15 residues. The CDR3 sequence is CASSYGTRGTGELFF. CDR3 sequence (DNA): TGTGCCAGCAGTTACGGGACTAGAGGCACCGGGGAGCTGTTTTTT.

The sample holds a few counts of this clonotype. The rearrangement uses TRBV15 and TRBJ1-5; D possibly corresponds to TRBD1 (5 bases). Germline V gene data show CDR1 as LNHNV and CDR2 as YYDKDF (reference sequence). Trimming shortened V by 1 base and J by 2 bases, and 12 bases separated the two germline ends. This CDR3 comprises 16 residues. CDR3 amino acids: CATSRGAGSGNQPQHF. CDR3 DNA sequence: TGTGCCACCAGCAGAGGAGCAGGGTCCGGCAATCAGCCCCAGCATTTT.

The chain links TRBV7-2 to TRBJ1-5, with D unclear. CDR1 is SGHTA and CDR2 is FQGNSA in the germline V gene. The CDR3 is 13 amino acids. Trimming removed 5 bases from V and 3 bases from J, with 8 bases in between. The CDR3 DNA is TGTGCCAGCAGCCATGGCACCAATCAGCCCCAGCATTTT. Translation gives CASSHGTNQPQHF.